These 29 T cell receptor beta chains share one sample of origin, sequenced in a study of a mutant IDH1 vaccine in newly diagnosed glioma. TCRdb keeps only in-frame clones here, not all; method: immunoSEQ multiplex PCR. The sample lists 70,000 to 95,000 clones, about 85% occurring once. Their target antigens are unknown. The time point was: week 23, last vaccination. Every single dose of the vaccine, 300 ug of mutant IDH1 20-mer peptide, came with topical imiquimod. The sample consisted of PBMCs, taken from a glioma patient whose treatment included an IDH1 peptide vaccine. The receptors were gathered from a woman aged 50 to 65 with glioma.

The chain couples TRBV10-3 to TRBJ2-7, with D unresolved. The CDR3 runs 14 residues. V lost 4 bases and J 2 bases, leaving 12 bases between the germline ends. The germline gives CDR1 ENHRY, CDR2 SYGVKD. CDR3 DNA sequence: TGTGCCATCAGTGCTTTAGGCAGCACCTACGAGCAGTACTTC. This translates into CAISALGSTYEQYF.

The chain joins TRBV6-1 to TRBJ1-1, with unresolved D. CDR3 length: 10 residues. CDR1 and CDR2 (germline): MNHNS, SASEGT. This chain's CDR3 is CAEANTEAFF. The CDR3 region has the DNA TGTGCGGAGGCGAACACTGAAGCTTTCTTT.

This clone was counted only a few times. This sequence joins TRBV14 and TRBJ2-5; 9 nucleotides line up with TRBD2. This CDR3 has 18 residues. Germline lookup yields CDR1 SGHDN and CDR2 FVKESK. With 2 bases clipped from V and 5 bases from J, the junction kept 15 bases outside the gene matches. DNA of the CDR3: TGTGCCAGCAGCCAACGCCGGGCTGGCGGGAGGGGTGTGGAGACCCAGTACTTC. Amino acid sequence: CASSQRRAGGRGVETQYF.

J is TRBJ1-1 and V is TRBV5-1, with 8 bases lining up with TRBD1. Germline V gives CDR1 SGHRS, CDR2 YFSETQ. The CDR3 is made up of 14 amino acids. The trim removed 0 bases at V and 4 bases at J, leaving 2 bases unmatched. CDR3 protein: CASSLATGVTEAFF. For the CDR3, the DNA is TGCGCCAGCAGCTTGGCGACAGGGGTCACTGAAGCTTTCTTT.

The rearrangement links TRBV21-1 to TRBJ2-1; the D call TRBD2 from the table was never checked on the DNA. TRBV21-1 is a listed pseudogene. The CDR3 runs to 18 residues. CDR3 in DNA: TGTGCCAGCAGCCCAAAGGATATTACTAGCGGGACCTACAATGAGCAGTTCTTC. Residues: CASSPKDITSGTYNEQFF.

This clone was detected a few times. CDR3 residues: CAISRETTEAFF. CDR3 DNA sequence: TGTGCCATCAGTCGGGAGACAACTGAAGCTTTCTTT. The chain has TRBV10-3 and TRBJ1-1; unclear D gene. Germline V gene data show CDR1 as ENHRY and CDR2 as SYGVKD. CDR3 length equals 12 residues. Trimming cost V 5 bases and J 5 bases, with 9 bases left between them.

A note on this clone: The same CDR3 can be traced to other DNA sequences in this sample. This chain links TRBV21-1 with TRBJ1-5; the table calls TRBD1, which could not be checked here. TRBV21-1 constitutes a pseudogene. The CDR3 runs 13 residues. The CDR3 coding sequence is TGTGCCAGCAGACACAGGGTCGGGCAGCCCCAGCATTTT. Amino acids: CASRHRVGQPQHF.

The chain employs TRBV5-5 and TRBJ2-7, with unresolved D. Trimming removed 0 bases at V and 0 bases at J, with 7 bases between. The length of the CDR3 is 14 residues. CDR1 SGHKS and CDR2 YYEKEE come from the germline V gene (reference sequence). In nucleotides, the CDR3 is TGTGCCAGCAGCTTGGACTGGAGCTCCTACGAGCAGTACTTC. Residues: CASSLDWSSYEQYF.

The J gene is TRBJ2-4, the V gene TRBV14, with D tentatively TRBD2 (5 bases). This CDR3 region has 12 residues. CDR1 SGHDN and CDR2 FVKESK come from the germline V gene. With 3 bases removed from V and 8 bases from J, the gap between germline ends came to 8 bases. The CDR3 protein is CASSHTRDIQYF. CDR3 DNA: TGTGCCAGCAGCCATACTAGAGACATTCAGTACTTC.

V usage is TRBV18 and J usage is TRBJ2-7, with no clear D. This CDR3 is built from 11 residues. The germline V gene has CDR1 KGHSH and CDR2 LQKENI. V gave up 2 bases and J gave up 6 bases, with 5 bases separating them. The CDR3 coding sequence is TGTGCCAGCTCACCAGGATCCGAGCAGTACTTC. Its protein is CASSPGSEQYF.

V is TRBV18 and J is TRBJ2-3; unclear D gene. Germline CDR1 KGHSH, CDR2 LQKENI. The CDR3 has 15 residues. V was trimmed by 0 bases and J by 3 bases, leaving 10 bases between them. The CDR3 coding sequence is TGTGCCAGCTCACCACCGTCGCGCCGGACAGATACGCAGTATTTT. It yields the protein CASSPPSRRTDTQYF.

The rearrangement joins TRBV4-2 to TRBJ1-4; D possibly corresponds to TRBD1 (5 bases). V gave up 4 bases and J gave up 3 bases, with 15 bases separating them. This CDR3 contains 16 residues. Germline assignment: CDR1 LGHNA and CDR2 YNFKEQ. The CDR3 reads CASSLGPVRANEKLFF. The CDR3 coding sequence is TGTGCCAGCAGCCTCGGGCCGGTCAGGGCTAATGAAAAACTGTTTTTT.

Only a few counts were recorded for this clone. V is TRBV9 and J is TRBJ1-1, with D maybe TRBD1 (5 bases). The CDR3 runs to 16 residues. Trimming stripped 4 bases from V and 1 base from J, with 17 bases between. Germline V gene data show CDR1 as SGDLS and CDR2 as YYNGEE. The CDR3 sequence: CASSRSQVTSNTEAFF. The CDR3 DNA reads as TGTGCCAGCAGCCGGTCACAGGTAACCTCGAACACTGAAGCTTTCTTT.

This sequence joins TRBV2 and TRBJ2-1; perhaps TRBD1 as D (6 bases). There are 13 residues in the CDR3. The germline gives CDR1 SNHLY, CDR2 FYNNEI. Trimming pared 7 bases from V and 4 bases from J, leaving 11 bases between. The CDR3 coding sequence is TGTGCCAGCATCCGGGACATTTACAATGAGCAGTTCTTC. This encodes CASIRDIYNEQFF.

V and J are TRBV15 and TRBJ2-7; 8 bases are a match to TRBD2. The J segment lost 4 bases and the V segment lost 0 bases, leaving 5 bases of the junction unmatched. The CDR3 runs 15 residues. Germline CDR1 is LNHNV and CDR2 is YYDKDF (reference sequence). Here the CDR3 DNA reads TGTGCCACCAGCAGAGAACGGGTAGCGGGGTACGAGCAGTACTTC. Protein sequence: CATSRERVAGYEQYF.

This clone was seen more than once but under ten times. The chain combines TRBV7-9 with TRBJ2-1, with a weak D call TRBD2 (5 bases). Germline values: CDR1 SEHNR, CDR2 FQNEAQ (reference sequence). CDR3 length: 15 residues. Trimming shortened V by 2 bases and J by 5 bases, and 13 bases separated the two germline ends. The chain's CDR3 is CASSLIGSGDNEQFF. DNA of the CDR3: TGTGCCAGCAGCTTAATTGGAAGCGGAGACAATGAGCAGTTCTTC. Together with reference TRBV7-9 and TRBJ2-1, the CDR3 gives the full variable domain: DTGVSQNPRHKITKRGQNVTFRCDPISEHNRLYWYRQTLGQGPEFLTYFQNEAQLEKSRLLSDRFSAERPKGSFSTLEIQRTEQGDSAMYLCASSLIGSGDNEQFFGPGTRLTVL.

The V call is TRBV6-6, the J call TRBJ2-7, with 7 bases that match TRBD2. Germline V gene sequence: CDR1 MNHNY, CDR2 SVGAGI (reference sequence). This CDR3 has 14 residues. The V and J ends lost 7 bases and 0 bases, in that order; junction bases with no gene match: 6. CDR3 amino acids: CASKSGGSSYEQYF. In nucleotides, the CDR3 is TGTGCCAGCAAAAGCGGCGGGAGCTCCTACGAGCAGTACTTC.

The chain employs TRBV11-2 and TRBJ2-2; no firm D call. The CDR3 consists of 12 residues. Trimming stripped 4 bases from V and 5 bases from J, with 5 bases between. Germline loops: CDR1 SGHAT, CDR2 FQNNGV. CDR3 loop: CASSYGTGELFF. The CDR3 coding sequence is TGTGCCAGCAGCTACGGTACCGGGGAGCTGTTTTTT.

The chain is built from TRBV7-9 and TRBJ1-5, with D perhaps TRBD1 (5 bases). The CDR3 runs to 14 residues. Trimming took off 5 bases at V and 7 bases at J, with 15 bases between the two ends. Germline V CDR1 and CDR2: SEHNR, FQNEAQ (reference sequence). CDR3 protein: CASSPPGHRQPQHF. CDR3 coding DNA: TGTGCCAGCAGCCCTCCGGGGCATCGACAGCCCCAGCATTTT.

The gene calls are TRBV19 and TRBJ1-2; D call uncertain. This CDR3 contains 15 residues. Germline V gene lookup returns CDR1 LNHDA and CDR2 SQIVND (reference sequence). Trimming took 1 base from V and 7 from J, leaving 16 bases between them. This CDR3 is CASSIGASAVPGYTF. The CDR3 nucleotides are TGTGCCAGTAGTATAGGGGCCTCCGCAGTTCCTGGCTACACCTTC.

The chain recombines TRBV13 with TRBJ2-7; 8 bases match TRBD1. With V trimmed by 5 bases and J by 2 bases, 11 bases remained unmatched. Germline V gene sequence: CDR1 PRHDT, CDR2 FYEKMQ (reference sequence). The CDR3 length is 16 residues. The CDR3 sequence is CASSPLGTGLTYEQYF. The CDR3 region has the DNA TGTGCCAGCAGCCCCCTGGGGACAGGCCTTACCTACGAGCAGTACTTC.

The genes are TRBV7-2 and TRBJ2-1; D is uncertain. Trimming stripped 3 bases from V and 0 bases from J, with 9 bases between. Germline-derived CDR1 and CDR2 are SGHTA and FQGNSA. CDR3 length: 15 residues. DNA of the CDR3: TGTGCCAGCAGCTTTAGCCTGGGCTCCTACAATGAGCAGTTCTTC. As protein: CASSFSLGSYNEQFF.

The J gene is TRBJ2-5, the V gene TRBV28; possible D gene TRBD1, 5 bases. The CDR3 is made up of 14 amino acids. V dropped 2 bases and J dropped 1 base, with 8 bases sitting between them. Germline CDR1 MDHEN, CDR2 SYDVKM. The CDR3 nucleotides read TGTGCCAGCAGTTTAATGACAGCCCAAGAGACCCAGTACTTC. Amino acid sequence: CASSLMTAQETQYF.

The V call is TRBV4-1, the J call TRBJ1-5; D is possibly TRBD1 (5 bases). CDR3 length equals 15 residues. The germline gives CDR1 MGHRA, CDR2 YSYEKL. Trimming took 0 bases from V and 3 from J, leaving 9 bases between them. CDR3 coding DNA: TGCGCCAGCAGCCAAGATTCAGGGTACAATCAGCCCCAGCATTTT. Protein sequence: CASSQDSGYNQPQHF.

In its sample, this clone was seen a few times. The chain recombines TRBV2 with TRBJ1-1; 9 positions match TRBD1. CDR1 and CDR2 from the germline V gene are SNHLY and FYNNEI. The CDR3 consists of 11 residues. Germline trimming cut 7 bases from V and 10 bases from J; bases unmatched to any gene: 4. CDR3 protein: CASTTGQGAFF. CDR3 sequence (DNA): TGTGCCAGCACCACGGGACAGGGAGCTTTCTTT.

The V call is TRBV7-8, the J call TRBJ2-1; tentative D call: TRBD2 (5 bases). The CDR3 contains 16 residues. The V end was cut by 4 bases, the J end by 5 bases, with 18 bases between. Germline V gene lookup returns CDR1 SGHVS and CDR2 FQNEAQ. In nucleotides, the CDR3 is TGTGCCAGCAGCTCGCGGAGGCGGCCGCCTGACAATGAGCAGTTCTTC. Translation gives CASSSRRRPPDNEQFF.

The chain has TRBV6-1 and TRBJ2-7, with D possibly being TRBD2 (6 bases). CDR3 length: 13 amino acids. Trimming removed 3 bases from V and 4 bases from J, with 10 bases in between. Germline assignment: CDR1 MNHNS and CDR2 SASEGT. CDR3 nucleotide sequence: TGTGCCAGCAGTGAGGGGACTCCATACGAGCAGTACTTC. Its translation: CASSEGTPYEQYF.

The chain has TRBV6-1 and TRBJ1-3; D is uncertain. The CDR3 covers 14 residues. Looked up from germline, CDR1 is MNHNS and CDR2 is SASEGT. Trimming shortened V by 3 bases and J by 1 base, and 7 bases separated the two germline ends. This chain's CDR3 is CASSEAQSGNTIYF. As DNA, the CDR3 is TGTGCCAGCAGTGAGGCGCAGTCTGGAAACACCATATATTTT.

CDR3: CASSETGGVEKLFF. Written as DNA, the CDR3 is TGTGCCAGCAGCGAGACAGGGGGTGTTGAAAAACTGTTTTTT. The J gene is TRBJ1-4, the V gene TRBV5-6, with TRBD1 identical over 9 bases. The CDR3 has 14 amino acids. Germline trimming cut 4 bases from V and 7 bases from J; bases unmatched to any gene: 5. CDR1 and CDR2 (germline): SGHDT, YYEEEE.